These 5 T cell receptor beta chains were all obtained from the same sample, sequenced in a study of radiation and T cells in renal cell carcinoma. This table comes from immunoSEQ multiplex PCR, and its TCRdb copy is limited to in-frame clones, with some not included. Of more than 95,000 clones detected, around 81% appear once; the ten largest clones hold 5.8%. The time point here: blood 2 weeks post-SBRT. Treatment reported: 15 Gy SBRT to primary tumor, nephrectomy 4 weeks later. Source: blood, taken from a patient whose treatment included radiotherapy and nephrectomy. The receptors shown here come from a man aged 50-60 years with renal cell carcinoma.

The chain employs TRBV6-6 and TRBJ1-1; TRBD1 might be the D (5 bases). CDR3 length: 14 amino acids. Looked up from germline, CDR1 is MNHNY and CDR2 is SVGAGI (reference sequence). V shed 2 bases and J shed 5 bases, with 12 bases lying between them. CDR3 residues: CASSYIGGGTEAFF. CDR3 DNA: TGTGCCAGCAGTTACATCGGGGGTGGGACTGAAGCTTTCTTT.

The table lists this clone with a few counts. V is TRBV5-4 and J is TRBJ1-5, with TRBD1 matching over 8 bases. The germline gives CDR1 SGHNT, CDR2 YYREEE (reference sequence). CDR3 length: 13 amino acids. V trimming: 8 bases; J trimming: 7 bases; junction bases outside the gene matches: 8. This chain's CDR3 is CASGQGVGQPQHF. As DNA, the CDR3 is TGTGCCAGTGGACAGGGAGTAGGGCAGCCCCAGCATTTT.

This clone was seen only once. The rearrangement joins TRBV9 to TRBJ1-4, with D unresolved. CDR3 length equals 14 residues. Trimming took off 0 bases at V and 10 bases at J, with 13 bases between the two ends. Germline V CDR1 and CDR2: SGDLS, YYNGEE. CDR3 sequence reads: CASSVDGGLGKLFF. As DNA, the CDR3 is TGTGCCAGCAGCGTAGATGGAGGGCTAGGAAAACTGTTTTTT.

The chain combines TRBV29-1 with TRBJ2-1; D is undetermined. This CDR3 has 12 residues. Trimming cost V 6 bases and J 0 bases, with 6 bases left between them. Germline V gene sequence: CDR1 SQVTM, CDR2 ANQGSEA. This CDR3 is CSVGPSYNEQFF. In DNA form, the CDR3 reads TGCAGCGTCGGGCCCTCCTACAATGAGCAGTTCTTC.

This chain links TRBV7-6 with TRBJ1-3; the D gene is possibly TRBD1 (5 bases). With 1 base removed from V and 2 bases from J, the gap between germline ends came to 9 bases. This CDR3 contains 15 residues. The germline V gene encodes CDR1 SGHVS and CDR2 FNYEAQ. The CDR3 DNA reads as TGTGCCAGCAGCTTAGGCAGGGCCCCTGGAAACACCATATATTTT. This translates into CASSLGRAPGNTIYF.